Below, 30 T cell receptor beta chains from the same sample are listed, as sequenced in a study of cytomegalovirus exposure and HLA in healthy donors. In the PCR, 60 Vbeta and 13 Jbeta primers were used. Only in-frame clones appear in the TCRdb table, and some are missing; sequencing was by immunoSEQ multiplex PCR. The sample consists of about 76,000 clones, 70% to 80% of them appearing once. The sample was PBMCs. The receptors were sampled from a man younger than 45 in good health and CMV-seronegative.

The chain is built from TRBV30 and TRBJ2-1; TRBD1 might be the D (6 bases). Germline V gene data show CDR1 as GTSNPN and CDR2 as SVGIG (reference sequence). The V end lost 4 bases, the J end lost 8 bases, and 12 bases lay between the germline ends. The CDR3 loop spans 12 amino acids. CDR3 residues: CAWNGQPDEQFF. CDR3 bases: TGTGCCTGGAACGGACAGCCCGATGAGCAGTTCTTC.

This clone was detected a few times. This sequence joins TRBV10-2 and TRBJ2-1; 9 nucleotides agree with TRBD2. The ends lost 0 bases at V and 7 bases at J; junction bases unmatched: 16. CDR3 size: 19 residues. Looked up from germline, CDR1 is WSHSY and CDR2 is SAAADI. The CDR3 spells CASSESLLIAGEGGNEQFF. The CDR3 region has the DNA TGCGCCAGCAGTGAGTCTCTCTTAATAGCGGGAGAGGGCGGGAATGAGCAGTTCTTC.

The rearrangement links TRBV19 to TRBJ1-4; D remains unclear. This CDR3 is 13 amino acids long. Germline V CDR1 and CDR2: LNHDA, SQIVND (reference sequence). The germline V and J ends were trimmed by 5 bases and 5 bases, with 9 bases remaining between them. The CDR3: CASSVRRNEKLFF. Here the CDR3 DNA reads TGTGCCAGTAGTGTTCGGAGAAATGAAAAACTGTTTTTT.

CDR3 sequence (DNA): TGTGCCAGCTCACAGAACCAAGAGACCCAGTACTTC. The encoded protein is CASSQNQETQYF. This chain connects TRBV6-5 to TRBJ2-5; no definite D call. Germline CDR1 and CDR2: MNHEY and SVGAGI. The CDR3 loop spans 12 amino acids. V was clipped by 8 bases and J by 0 bases, with 7 bases between them.

The V call is TRBV27, the J call TRBJ1-5; TRBD1 might be the D (6 bases). Germline V CDR1 and CDR2: MNHEY, SMNVEV (reference sequence). The CDR3 has 12 residues. V was cut by 3 bases and J by 7 bases, with 7 bases left in between. CDR3: CASSLRGQPQHF. As DNA, the CDR3 is TGTGCCAGCAGTTTGAGGGGGCAGCCCCAGCATTTT.

The CDR3 bases are TGTGCCAGTAGTCTCTGGACTAGCGGGAACGATGAGCAGTTCTTC. This codes for CASSLWTSGNDEQFF. The rearrangement uses TRBV19 and TRBJ2-1; 12 nucleotides line up with TRBD2. The CDR3 loop spans 15 amino acids. V lost 5 bases, J lost 8 bases, and 7 bases stayed unmatched. Germline CDR1 and CDR2: LNHDA and SQIVND (reference sequence).

The chain carries TRBV6-5 and TRBJ1-2, with a weak D call TRBD1 (5 bases). Trimming stripped 1 base from V and 4 bases from J, with 10 bases between. This CDR3 has 14 amino acids. CDR1 and CDR2 from the germline V gene are MNHEY and SVGAGI. The CDR3 DNA reads TGTGCCAGCAGTTACTTAGGCGGGGGCTATGGCTACACCTTC. Translation gives CASSYLGGGYGYTF.

The V call is TRBV5-5, the J call TRBJ2-3; 8 bases are a match to TRBD1. Germline lookup yields CDR1 SGHKS and CDR2 YYEKEE (reference sequence). This CDR3 spans 15 amino acids. V trimming: 4 bases; J trimming: 1 base; junction bases outside the gene matches: 5. The CDR3 is CASSPPTGGTDTQYF. The CDR3 bases are TGTGCCAGCAGCCCGCCGACAGGGGGCACAGATACGCAGTATTTT.

The rearrangement links TRBV6-6 to TRBJ2-7; possible D gene TRBD1, 6 bases. Germline assignment: CDR1 MNHNY and CDR2 SVGAGI (reference sequence). The germline V and J ends were trimmed by 4 bases and 0 bases, with 13 bases remaining between them. The CDR3 is made up of 15 amino acids. CDR3 in amino acids: CASSFRQARSYEQYF. CDR3 DNA sequence: TGTGCCAGCAGTTTCCGACAGGCCCGCTCCTACGAGCAGTACTTC.

The J gene is TRBJ1-1, the V gene TRBV18, with TRBD1 as a possible D gene (6 bases). CDR1 and CDR2 from the germline V gene are KGHSH and LQKENI. V lost 1 base and J lost 1, with 10 bases in between. The CDR3 has 15 amino acids. CDR3 sequence reads: CASSPLGQRNTEAFF. The CDR3 DNA follows: TGTGCCAGCTCACCACTAGGACAGAGGAACACTGAAGCTTTCTTT. The whole variable domain, remainder taken from reference TRBV18 and TRBJ1-1, is NAGVMQNPRHLVRRRGQEARLRCSPMKGHSHVYWYRQLPEEGLKFMVYLQKENIIDESGMPKERFSAEFPKEGPSILRIQQVVRGDSAAYFCASSPLGQRNTEAFFGQGTRLTVV.

The chain has TRBV5-1 and TRBJ1-3; D may be TRBD1 (5 bases). The V gene's germline CDR1 is SGHRS and CDR2 YFSETQ. CDR3 size: 15 residues. The germline V and J ends were trimmed by 5 bases and 0 bases, with 12 bases remaining between them. The CDR3 coding sequence is TGCGCCAGCAGAGACGCAGGGTTCTCTGGAAACACCATATATTTT. Translated: CASRDAGFSGNTIYF.

This clone came up once. V is TRBV7-9 and J is TRBJ2-5; 8 bases agree with TRBD2. From germline, CDR1 is SEHNR and CDR2 FQNEAQ (reference sequence). The CDR3 runs to 15 residues. Losses at the gene ends were 6 bases for V and 4 bases for J; bases not matched to a gene: 10. The CDR3 region has the DNA TGTGCCAGCAGTTCCTATGGACTAGCAATAGAGACCCAGTACTTC. It encodes CASSSYGLAIETQYF. Using reference TRBV7-9 and TRBJ2-5 for the parts outside the CDR3, the full variable domain is DTGVSQNPRHKITKRGQNVTFRCDPISEHNRLYWYRQTLGQGPEFLTYFQNEAQLEKSRLLSDRFSAERPKGSFSTLEIQRTEQGDSAMYLCASSSYGLAIETQYFGPGTRLLVL.

The chain links TRBV5-6 to TRBJ2-5; D may be TRBD1 (5 bases). CDR3 length: 15 residues. Germline V gives CDR1 SGHDT, CDR2 YYEEEE. Trimming shortened V by 0 bases and J by 5 bases, and 14 bases separated the two germline ends. The CDR3 nucleotides are TGTGCCAGCAGCTTGGGAGCAGGGCCGACCGAGACCCAGTACTTC. Translated: CASSLGAGPTETQYF.

The V and J genes are TRBV13 and TRBJ2-2; the D gene is possibly TRBD1 (6 bases). Germline lookup yields CDR1 PRHDT and CDR2 FYEKMQ (reference sequence). With 5 bases removed from V and 3 bases from J, the gap between germline ends came to 16 bases. The CDR3 totals 16 residues. The CDR3 nucleotides read TGTGCCAGCAGCAAGGACCAGGGGATCTACACCGGGGAGCTGTTTTTT. Protein product: CASSKDQGIYTGELFF. The full variable domain, completed using reference TRBV13 and TRBJ2-2, is AAGVIQSPRHLIKEKRETATLKCYPIPRHDTVYWYQQGPGQDPQFLISFYEKMQSDKGSIPDRFSAQQFSDYHSELNMSSLELGDSALYFCASSKDQGIYTGELFFGEGSRLTVL.

The table lists this clone with a few counts. The chain employs TRBV6-5 and TRBJ1-4; D not certain. Germline lookup yields CDR1 MNHEY and CDR2 SVGAGI. The CDR3 has 13 amino acids. V was cut by 8 bases and J by 5 bases, with 12 bases left in between. CDR3 sequence (DNA): TGTGCCAGCCGTAAGACTCAAAATGAAAAACTGTTTTTT. It encodes CASRKTQNEKLFF.

This chain uses TRBV4-2 with TRBJ2-7; perhaps TRBD2 as D (5 bases). The CDR3 spans 15 residues. The ends were cut back, 1 base at V and 3 bases at J, with 13 bases in the middle. In germline, CDR1 is LGHNA, CDR2 YNFKEQ. CDR3 bases: TGTGCCAGCAGCCAAGCCTACACGGGGATCTACGAGCAGTACTTC. This codes for CASSQAYTGIYEQYF.

The chain uses TRBV6-1 and TRBJ1-2; TRBD1 agrees at 7 bases. With V trimmed by 3 bases and J by 3 bases, 10 bases remained unmatched. The CDR3 length is 16 residues. Looked up from germline, CDR1 is MNHNS and CDR2 is SASEGT. The chain's CDR3 is CASSDPGQVRYYGYTF. The CDR3 DNA is TGTGCCAGCAGTGACCCTGGACAGGTACGCTACTATGGCTACACCTTC.

The gene calls are TRBV27 and TRBJ2-2; the D is unclear. V lost 3 bases to trimming and J lost 4 bases, with 9 bases between them. Germline loops: CDR1 MNHEY, CDR2 SMNVEV (reference sequence). The CDR3 has 14 residues. The CDR3 DNA follows: TGTGCCAGCAGTTTTCGGCGGTTCACCGGGGAGCTGTTTTTT. It encodes CASSFRRFTGELFF.

V and J are TRBV6-5 and TRBJ1-1; the D is unclear. Germline CDR1 and CDR2: MNHEY and SVGAGI. The CDR3 has 15 amino acids. V lost 0 bases, J lost 0 bases, and 8 bases lay in between. CDR3 sequence: CASSYSRQMNTEAFF. The CDR3 region has the DNA TGTGCCAGCAGTTACTCTCGACAAATGAACACTGAAGCTTTCTTT.

The chain links TRBV6-5 to TRBJ2-7; 7 nucleotides agree with TRBD2. Germline lookup yields CDR1 MNHEY and CDR2 SVGAGI. The J segment lost 7 bases and the V segment lost 7 bases, leaving 13 bases of the junction unmatched. The CDR3 totals 14 residues. The CDR3, as DNA: TGTGCCAGCACCCTGGGGAGGGGAGAAGGGGAGCAGTACTTC. Amino acids: CASTLGRGEGEQYF.

The chain is built from TRBV7-9 and TRBJ2-3; D uncertain. Germline values: CDR1 SEHNR, CDR2 FQNEAQ (reference sequence). This CDR3 region has 12 residues. Trimming removed 1 base from V and 5 bases from J, with 4 bases in between. For the CDR3, the DNA is TGTGCCAGCAGCTTAGGAGAAGATACGCAGTATTTT. Translated: CASSLGEDTQYF.

The rearrangement links TRBV7-9 to TRBJ1-2; the D gene is possibly TRBD1 (5 bases). V was cut by 5 bases and J by 8 bases, with 18 bases left in between. CDR1 is SEHNR and CDR2 is FQNEAQ in the germline V gene (reference sequence). This CDR3 contains 14 residues. The CDR3 reads CASSPIGGKEGYTF. CDR3 nucleotides: TGTGCCAGCAGCCCAATCGGGGGGAAGGAAGGCTACACCTTC.

The V call is TRBV29-1, the J call TRBJ2-5; D gene uncertain. V lost 4 bases to trimming and J lost 5 bases, with 11 bases between them. CDR3 length: 12 amino acids. CDR1 SQVTM and CDR2 ANQGSEA come from the germline V gene. The CDR3 spells CSVVVVGETQYF. In DNA, the CDR3 is TGCAGCGTTGTGGTGGTGGGCGAGACCCAGTACTTC.

The chain joins TRBV30 to TRBJ1-6; weak D call: TRBD1 (5 bases). This CDR3 has 13 residues. V lost 2 bases and J 8 bases, leaving 10 bases between the germline ends. Germline V gene lookup returns CDR1 GTSNPN and CDR2 SVGIG (reference sequence). DNA for the CDR3: TGTGCCTGGAGTAGGACAACGGATTCACCCCTCCACTTT. Amino acid sequence: CAWSRTTDSPLHF.

This clone was detected once. In DNA, the CDR3 is TGTGCCATCAGTGATCGGGTCGGCTATGGCTACACCTTC. Protein: CAISDRVGYGYTF. The J gene is TRBJ1-2, the V gene TRBV10-3; D unclear. V shed 3 bases and J shed 4 bases, with 9 bases lying between them. The length of the CDR3 is 13 residues. Germline assignment: CDR1 ENHRY and CDR2 SYGVKD.

There are a few counts of this clone. The chain combines TRBV19 with TRBJ2-1, with D uncertain. Germline V gene data show CDR1 as LNHDA and CDR2 as SQIVND (reference sequence). This CDR3 is built from 14 residues. V gave up 6 bases and J gave up 0 bases, with 9 bases separating them. The CDR3 DNA reads as TGTGCCAGTAGACAGTCAGGCTCCTACAATGAGCAGTTCTTC. It yields the protein CASRQSGSYNEQFF. The variable domain in full, completed from reference TRBV19 and TRBJ2-1, reads DGGITQSPKYLFRKEGQNVTLSCEQNLNHDAMYWYRQDPGQGLRLIYYSQIVNDFQKGDIAEGYSVSREKKESFPLTVTSAQKNPTAFYLCASRQSGSYNEQFFGPGTRLTVL.

As DNA, the CDR3 is TGTGCCAGCAGCCGTCCCGGGACAGGGGGAAGGGAGACCCAGTACTTC. It translates to CASSRPGTGGRETQYF. The chain joins TRBV28 to TRBJ2-5; TRBD1 aligns across 11 bases. This CDR3 is 16 amino acids long. The germline CDR1 and CDR2 sequences are MDHEN and SYDVKM. Trimming took 6 bases from V and 5 from J; bases not matched to a gene: 11.

This clone was observed a handful of times. V usage is TRBV10-2 and J usage is TRBJ1-1; TRBD1 might be the D (5 bases). Looked up from germline, CDR1 is WSHSY and CDR2 is SAAADI. The CDR3 extends over 12 amino acids. V was trimmed by 2 bases and J by 10 bases, leaving 11 bases between them. The CDR3 reads CASSEGGAVAFF. In DNA, the CDR3 is TGCGCCAGCAGTGAGGGCGGGGCCGTAGCTTTCTTT.

J is TRBJ2-2 and V is TRBV19; TRBD2 aligns across 8 bases. CDR3 length equals 14 residues. Germline CDR1 is LNHDA and CDR2 is SQIVND (reference sequence). After removal of 9 bases from V and 0 bases from J, the junction contained 3 bases not matched to a gene. In DNA form, the CDR3 reads TGTGCCAGCGTAGCGGGGACGAACACCGGGGAGCTGTTTTTT. Its protein product is CASVAGTNTGELFF.

The chain joins TRBV5-6 to TRBJ2-7; 8 nucleotides match TRBD2. Per the germline V gene, CDR1 is SGHDT and CDR2 is YYEEEE. Losses at the gene ends were 4 bases for V and 3 bases for J; bases not matched to a gene: 9. This CDR3 is 15 amino acids long. The CDR3 is CASSQSGSLDYEQYF. The DNA for the CDR3 is TGTGCCAGCAGCCAAAGCGGGAGCTTAGACTACGAGCAGTACTTC.